These 5 T cell receptor beta chains were sequenced from one sample in a study of T cell changes during pregnancy in multiple sclerosis (dated by TCRdb to 2018 to 2020). The library came from the immunoSEQ multiplex PCR assay. TCRdb took this table from immuneACCESS and kept in-frame rearrangements with V and J called. Such tables lack part of the clones; where checked against another copy, unresolved V genes explain under half of the gap, and the rest is unexplained. This sample is represented by around 68,000 clones; 90% to 95% of them were singletons. The ten largest clones add up to 0.43% of the sample. The source was CD4+ T cells from peripheral blood mononuclear cells, collected before pregnancy. The receptors here all came from a female donor with multiple sclerosis, enrolled in a pregnancy study.

The V gene is TRBV23-1, the J gene TRBJ2-7; D may be TRBD1 (5 bases). TRBV23-1 is given ORF status, its function remaining uncertain. V gave up 6 bases and J gave up 6 bases, with 24 bases separating them. The CDR3 contains 16 residues. Written as DNA, the CDR3 is TGCGCCAGCAGCATCTCACGCCCGGACAATGCAACCGAGCAGTACTTC. This codes for CASSISRPDNATEQYF.

V gene TRBV15 combines with J gene TRBJ2-4; 10 nucleotides match TRBD1. CDR1 and CDR2 (germline): LNHNV, YYDKDF (reference sequence). This CDR3 has 17 amino acids. Losses at the gene ends were 0 bases for V and 6 bases for J; bases not matched to a gene: 8. The CDR3 DNA reads as TGTGCCACCAGCAGAGATCGTGGGACAGGGGATACAAACATTCAGTACTTC. It specifies CATSRDRGTGDTNIQYF.

A remark on this clone: Other DNA sequences within the sample encode an identical CDR3. The V gene is TRBV11-2, the J gene TRBJ2-7; D uncertain. The germline CDR1 and CDR2 sequences are SGHAT and FQNNGV. V lost 3 bases and J lost 4, with 4 bases in between. The CDR3 covers 11 residues. CDR3 amino acids: CASSFHYEQYF. The CDR3 nucleotides are TGTGCCAGCAGCTTCCATTACGAGCAGTACTTC.

This clone was picked up a small number of times. The V and J genes are TRBV23-1 and TRBJ2-1; 12 bases are shared with TRBD2. TRBV23-1 is marked as an open reading frame, function uncertain. V shed 0 bases, J shed 0 bases, and the junction held 15 bases outside the gene matches. The length of the CDR3 is 22 residues. The CDR3 loop reads CASSQSVLGLAGGSSSYNEQFF. CDR3 DNA sequence: TGCGCCAGCAGTCAATCGGTCTTAGGGCTAGCGGGAGGGTCGAGCTCCTACAATGAGCAGTTCTTC.

The chain combines TRBV9 with TRBJ2-3; D might be TRBD2 (6 bases). Germline CDR1 reads SGDLS; CDR2 reads YYNGEE. CDR3 size: 15 residues. Trimming took off 3 bases at V and 1 base at J, with 12 bases between the two ends. CDR3 DNA sequence: TGTGCCAGCAGCGCCCGACTAGTGGGCACAGATACGCAGTATTTT. Translated: CASSARLVGTDTQYF.